The rows below give T cell receptor beta chains drawn from one sample of a study of beta chain features in type 1 diabetes. Assay used: immunoSEQ multiplex PCR; TCRdb lists only in-frame clones, some missing. The sample has fewer than 250,000 clones; 9.6% are singletons. The specimen sequenced was naive CD4+ T cells from blood. The receptor source for this set is a woman aged 18-30 years in good health. CDR3s include the opening cysteine and the closing phenylalanine or tryptophan. The order of the fields is clone size, D gene, J gene, V gene, CDR3 protein, CDR3 DNA. The D gene is left open where the match is weak. Only part of the rows carry a size: once, few, many, or a class if the clone is expanded.

>few|TRBD1|TRBJ1-5|TRBV29-1
CSVKGDRGQGPIGNQPQHF
TGCAGCGTGAAGGGGGACAGGGGGCAGGGCCCTATAGGCAATCAGCCCCAGCATTTT
>few|-|TRBJ2-4|TRBV5-1
CASSLAGAKNIQYF
TGCGCCAGCAGCTTGGCAGGAGCCAAAAACATTCAGTACTTC
>few|TRBD1|TRBJ2-1|TRBV6-1
CASNETGADNEQFF
TGTGCCAGCAACGAGACAGGGGCGGACAATGAGCAGTTCTTC
>few|-|TRBJ1-4|TRBV29-1
CSVTGGSEKLFF
TGCAGCGTTACCGGGGGAAGTGAAAAACTGTTTTTT
>-|-|TRBJ1-2|TRBV18
CASSPLQDGYTF
TGTGCCAGCTCACCACTCCAGGATGGCTACACCTTC
>once|-|TRBJ1-6|TRBV7-2
CASSLEQGLNSPLHF
TGTGCCAGCAGCTTAGAACAGGGCCTTAATTCACCCCTCCACTTT
>few|-|TRBJ2-7|TRBV11-2
CASSLGDSPQYF
TGTGCCAGCAGCTTAGGGGACTCACCCCAGTACTTC
>-|-|TRBJ1-5|TRBV6-6
CASTPRGTSNQPQHF
TGTGCCAGCACCCCGAGGGGGACCAGCAATCAGCCCCAGCATTTT
>-|TRBD1|TRBJ2-7|TRBV7-9
CASSTGTGSYEQYF
TGTGCCAGCAGCACCGGGACAGGTTCCTACGAGCAGTACTTC
>-|-|TRBJ1-4|TRBV2
CASSEALGTGLFF
TGTGCCAGCAGTGAAGCGCTTGGCACGGGGCTGTTTTTT
>-|TRBD2|TRBJ2-1|TRBV19
CASSLIAGGPSEQFF
TGTGCCAGTAGTCTTATAGCGGGGGGGCCTAGTGAGCAGTTCTTC
>-|TRBD1|TRBJ1-3|TRBV30
CALDRGDSGNTIYF
TGTGCCTTGGACAGGGGAGACTCTGGAAACACCATATATTTT
>-|-|TRBJ2-2|TRBV7-9
CASSPRGHNTGELFF
TGTGCCAGCAGCCCGAGGGGACATAACACCGGGGAGCTGTTTTTT
>-|TRBD1|TRBJ1-2|TRBV28
CASRDSRNYGYTF
TGTGCCAGCCGGGACAGCCGGAACTATGGCTACACCTTC
>few|TRBD1|TRBJ1-5|TRBV18
CASSPGTGGPGVQPQHF
TGTGCCAGCTCACCAGGGACAGGGGGGCCAGGGGTGCAGCCCCAGCATTTT
>-|TRBD2|TRBJ2-3|TRBV9
CASSVSGGAIPADTQYF
TGTGCCAGCAGCGTTAGCGGGGGGGCCATCCCGGCAGATACGCAGTATTTT
>-|-|TRBJ2-2|TRBV2
CASTGQSGELFF
TGTGCCAGCACCGGACAGTCCGGGGAGCTGTTTTTT
>-|-|TRBJ2-1|TRBV19
CASSPVRGYNEQFF
TGTGCCAGTAGCCCCGTCCGCGGGTACAATGAGCAGTTCTTC
>few|-|TRBJ2-1|TRBV5-1
CASSLEASSYNEQFF
TGCGCCAGCAGCTTGGAGGCTAGCTCCTACAATGAGCAGTTCTTC
>-|TRBD1|TRBJ1-2|TRBV18
CASSPGQGAGYTF
TGTGCCAGCTCACCAGGGCAGGGGGCTGGCTACACCTTC
>-|-|TRBJ2-7|TRBV7-8
CASSVDSKSGYEQYF
TGTGCCAGCAGCGTTGACAGTAAATCAGGGTACGAGCAGTACTTC
>few|TRBD1|TRBJ2-7|TRBV5-1
CASRSTGSYEQYF
TGCGCCAGCAGGTCGACAGGGTCCTACGAGCAGTACTTC
>-|-|TRBJ1-1|TRBV30
CAWSVLTAGTEAFF
TGTGCCTGGAGTGTACTGACAGCTGGCACTGAAGCTTTCTTT
>many|-|TRBJ2-1|TRBV30
CAWGLTRFEQFF
TGTGCCTGGGGACTTACTCGATTTGAGCAGTTCTTC
>few|-|TRBJ2-2|TRBV30
CARGGLSVLGELFF
TGTGCCCGGGGAGGACTTTCTGTCCTCGGGGAGCTGTTTTTT
>few|-|TRBJ1-6|TRBV30
CAWSSGVNNSPLHF
TGTGCCTGGAGTTCCGGGGTTAATAATTCACCCCTCCACTTT
>-|-|TRBJ2-7|TRBV5-5
CASSLTASPIYEQYF
TGTGCCAGCAGCTTGACGGCTAGCCCCATTTACGAGCAGTACTTC
>-|-|TRBJ2-1|TRBV6-1
CASSPNNEQFF
TGTGCCAGCAGCCCAAACAATGAGCAGTTCTTC
>-|TRBD1|TRBJ2-1|TRBV7-9
CASSLGGQGPPYGNEQFF
TGTGCCAGCAGCTTAGGGGGACAGGGACCCCCTTACGGCAATGAGCAGTTCTTC
>few|TRBD1|TRBJ2-1|TRBV14
CASSLDRGVYNEQFF
TGTGCCAGCAGCCTCGACAGGGGGGTCTACAATGAGCAGTTCTTC
>few|-|TRBJ1-5|TRBV2
CASSDTRFQPQHF
TGTGCCAGCAGTGATACGCGGTTTCAGCCCCAGCATTTT
>few|TRBD1|TRBJ1-5|TRBV11-1
CAPTGAFTQPQHF
TGTGCCCCCACAGGGGCGTTTACTCAGCCCCAGCATTTT
>-|TRBD1|TRBJ1-2|TRBV10-3
CAISRGQVDGYTF
TGTGCCATCAGTAGGGGACAGGTGGATGGCTACACCTTC
>few|TRBD2|TRBJ2-5|TRBV6-1
CASSRAGGSGETQYF
TGTGCCAGCAGCCGCGCGGGAGGTTCAGGGGAGACCCAGTACTTC
>-|-|TRBJ1-4|TRBV25-1
CASSEYRVEKLFF
TGTGCCAGCAGTGAATACCGCGTTGAAAAACTGTTTTTT
>-|TRBD2|TRBJ2-7|TRBV7-6
CASSLTLAGREYSYEQYF
TGTGCCAGCAGCTTAACCCTAGCGGGAAGGGAATACTCCTACGAGCAGTACTTC
>few|TRBD2|TRBJ2-3|TRBV5-4
CASSWGLAGVTDTQYF
TGTGCCAGCAGCTGGGGTCTAGCGGGAGTAACAGATACGCAGTATTTT
>-|-|TRBJ2-2|TRBV19
CASSIGGQRITGELFF
TGTGCCAGTAGTATAGGTGGACAGAGAATCACCGGGGAGCTGTTTTTT
>few|TRBD1|TRBJ1-4|TRBV28
CASRTGDINEKLFF
TGTGCCAGCAGGACAGGGGATATTAATGAAAAACTGTTTTTT
>-|-|TRBJ1-4|TRBV5-1
CASSEMSGNNEKLFF
TGCGCCAGCAGCGAAATGTCGGGGAATAATGAAAAACTGTTTTTT
>-|-|TRBJ2-1|TRBV18
CASSPDSAYNEQFF
TGTGCCAGCTCACCAGATTCAGCCTACAATGAGCAGTTCTTC
>few|-|TRBJ1-5|TRBV5-1
CASSLGEGGSGPQHF
TGCGCCAGCAGCTTGGGGGAGGGCGGTTCGGGACCCCAGCATTTT
>-|TRBD2|TRBJ2-7|TRBV9
CASSVGLAGAYEQYF
TGTGCCAGCAGCGTGGGACTAGCGGGAGCCTACGAGCAGTACTTC
>-|-|TRBJ1-3|TRBV19
CASSPRGGNTIYF
TGTGCCAGTAGTCCGAGAGGAGGAAACACCATATATTTT
>-|-|TRBJ2-7|TRBV28
CASSWARREQYF
TGTGCCAGCAGTTGGGCCCGGCGCGAGCAGTACTTC
>few|TRBD2|TRBJ2-7|TRBV14
CASSQTSGSHEQYF
TGTGCCAGCAGCCAGACTAGCGGGAGCCACGAGCAGTACTTC
>many|TRBD2|TRBJ2-6|TRBV15
CATSRDRPLLAELHSGANVLTF
TGTGCCACCAGCAGAGATAGACCATTGCTAGCGGAGCTACACAGTGGGGCCAACGTCCTGACTTTC
>-|TRBD1|TRBJ2-3|TRBV29-1
CSAYRDRGPDTQYF
TGCAGCGCTTACCGGGACAGGGGGCCAGATACGCAGTATTTT
>few|-|TRBJ2-4|TRBV19
CASSIGTGKNIQYF
TGTGCCAGTAGTATAGGTACAGGGAAAAACATTCAGTACTTC
>few|-|TRBJ1-4|TRBV19
CASSRSPLQGTNEKLFF
TGTGCCAGTAGTAGGTCCCCGTTGCAGGGCACTAATGAAAAACTGTTTTTT
>few|TRBD1|TRBJ1-1|TRBV25-1
CASSESLGQGSGTEAFF
TGTGCCAGCAGTGAGTCACTGGGACAGGGGTCGGGCACTGAAGCTTTCTTT
>-|-|TRBJ1-2|TRBV5-4
CASSITGGNYGYTF
TGTGCCAGCAGCATAACCGGGGGAAACTATGGCTACACCTTC
>-|TRBD1|TRBJ2-4|TRBV6-1
CASSEGDRGRKNIQYF
TGTGCCAGCAGTGAAGGCGACAGGGGACGGAAAAACATTCAGTACTTC
>few|TRBD2|TRBJ2-1|TRBV2
CASSGLAGDEFF
TGTGCCAGCAGTGGGCTAGCGGGAGACGAGTTCTTC
>-|TRBD2|TRBJ2-7|TRBV6-1
CASSLSGSSYEQYF
TGTGCCAGCAGTCTTAGCGGGAGCTCCTACGAGCAGTACTTC
>-|TRBD1|TRBJ1-1|TRBV7-9
CASSVQGAGNTEAFF
TGTGCCAGCAGTGTGCAGGGGGCAGGGAACACTGAAGCTTTCTTT
>few|-|TRBJ1-2|TRBV25-1
CASSESRQGNYGYTF
TGTGCCAGCAGTGAATCTCGGCAGGGTAACTATGGCTACACCTTC
>-|TRBD1|TRBJ1-6|TRBV6-6
CASSYWDSKSPLHF
TGTGCCAGCAGTTACTGGGACAGTAAATCACCCCTCCACTTT
>-|TRBD1|TRBJ1-4|TRBV6-5
CASRGQGNEKLFF
TGTGCCAGCAGAGGACAGGGTAACGAAAAACTGTTTTTT
>-|TRBD1|TRBJ2-7|TRBV9
CASSVDGTGYEQYF
TGTGCCAGCAGCGTAGATGGGACAGGCTACGAGCAGTACTTC